Here is one T cell receptor (beta chain) with its context. Its specificity is not known. This sample is part of a study of cytomegalovirus exposure and HLA in healthy donors. Study conclusions and caveats: Many donors carried some public TCRs, although rarity characterized most TCR sequences. A link between a missense DCLRE1C variant and TCR beta V- and J-gene trimming emerged from a later analysis.

PCR primers comprised 60 Vbeta and 13 Jbeta primers. Profiling relied on immunoSEQ multiplex PCR, and the TCRdb table lists in-frame clones only, not all of them. Of some 200,000 clones listed, around 86% are singletons. Germline V gene data show CDR1 as MDHEN and CDR2 as SYDVKM. Unmatched junction bases numbered 9, after V lost 5 bases and J lost 4 bases. This CDR3 is 16 amino acids long. The origin of this receptor is a man over 45 in good health and CMV-seronegative. The V and J genes are TRBV28 and TRBJ2-1; 9 bases line up with TRBD2. The sample comprised PBMCs. Here the CDR3 reads CASSAPQAGGYNEQFF. The CDR3 DNA reads as TGTGCCAGCAGTGCCCCCCAAGCGGGAGGTTACAATGAGCAGTTCTTC.